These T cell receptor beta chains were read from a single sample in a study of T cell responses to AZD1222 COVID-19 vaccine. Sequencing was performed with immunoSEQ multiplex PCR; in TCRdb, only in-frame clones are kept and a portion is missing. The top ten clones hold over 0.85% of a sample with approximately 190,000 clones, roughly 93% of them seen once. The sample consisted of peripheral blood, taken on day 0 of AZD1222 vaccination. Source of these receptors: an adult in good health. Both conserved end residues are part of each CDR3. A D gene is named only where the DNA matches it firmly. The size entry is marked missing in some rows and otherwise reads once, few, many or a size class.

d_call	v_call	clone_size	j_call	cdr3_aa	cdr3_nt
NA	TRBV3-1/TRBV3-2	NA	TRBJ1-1	CASSQEGPNTEAFF	TGTGCCAGCAGCCAGGAAGGCCCGAACACTGAAGCTTTCTTT
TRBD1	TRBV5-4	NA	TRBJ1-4	CASSRGQAINEKLFF	TGTGCCAGCAGCCGCGGACAGGCGATTAATGAAAAACTGTTTTTT
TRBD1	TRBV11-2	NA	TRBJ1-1	CASSTLRLVGDRDHEAFF	TGTGCCAGCAGCACACTACGTTTAGTAGGAGACAGGGACCATGAAGCTTTCTTT
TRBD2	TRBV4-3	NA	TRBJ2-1	CASSQVSGGVYNEQFF	TGCGCCAGCAGCCAAGTTAGCGGGGGGGTCTACAATGAGCAGTTCTTC
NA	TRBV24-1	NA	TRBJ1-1	CATSDVGEEAFF	TGTGCCACCAGTGATGTCGGGGAAGAAGCTTTCTTT
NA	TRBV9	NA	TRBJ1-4	CASSVAWGVNEKLFF	TGTGCCAGCAGCGTAGCTTGGGGCGTTAATGAAAAACTGTTTTTT
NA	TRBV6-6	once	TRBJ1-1	CASIGQGVTEAFF	TGTGCCAGCATAGGGCAGGGAGTCACTGAAGCTTTCTTT
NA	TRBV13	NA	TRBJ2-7	CASRFRGTGQYF	TGTGCCAGCAGGTTCCGAGGGACGGGCCAGTACTTC
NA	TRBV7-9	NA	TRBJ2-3	CASSLEGRTDTQYF	TGTGCCAGCAGCTTAGAGGGTAGGACAGATACGCAGTATTTT
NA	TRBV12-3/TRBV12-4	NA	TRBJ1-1	CASSFSGNTEAFF	TGTGCCAGCAGTTTCTCGGGGAACACTGAAGCTTTCTTT